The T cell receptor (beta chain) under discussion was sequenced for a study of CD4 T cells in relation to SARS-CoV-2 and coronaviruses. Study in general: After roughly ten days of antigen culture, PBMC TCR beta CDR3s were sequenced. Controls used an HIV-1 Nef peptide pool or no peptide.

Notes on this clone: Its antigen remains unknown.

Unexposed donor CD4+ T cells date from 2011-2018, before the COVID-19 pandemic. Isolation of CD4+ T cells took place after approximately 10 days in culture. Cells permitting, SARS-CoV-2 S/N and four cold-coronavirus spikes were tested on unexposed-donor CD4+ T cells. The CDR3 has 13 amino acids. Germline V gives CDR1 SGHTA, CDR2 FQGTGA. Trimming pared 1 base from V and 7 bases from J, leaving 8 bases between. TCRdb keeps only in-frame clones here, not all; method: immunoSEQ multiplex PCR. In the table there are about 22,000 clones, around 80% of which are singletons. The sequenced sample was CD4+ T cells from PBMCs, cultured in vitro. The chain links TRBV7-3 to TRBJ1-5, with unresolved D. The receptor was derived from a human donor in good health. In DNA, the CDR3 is TGTGCCAGCAGCTTAATACTAGGGCAGCCCCAGCATTTT. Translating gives CASSLILGQPQHF.